This note documents a single T cell receptor beta chain sequence. The antigen is not known. The CDR3 totals 15 residues. Per the germline V gene, CDR1 is MNHNS and CDR2 is SASEGT. The data were obtained in a study of monozygotic twins with inflammatory bowel disease. Study-wide results and limits: Patient-specific immunosuppressive treatments may have made repertoires more variable.

The template-switching step introduced UMIs that carried a 6-nucleotide sample barcode. TCRdb re-called the 5' RACE reads; one entry per CDR3 protein, DNA not given. This table holds approximately 400,000 distinct CDR3 sequences. The gene calls are TRBV6-1 and TRBJ2-7; TCRdb names TRBD1, which stays unverified in the absence of DNA. This sequence was found in a human donor with ulcerative colitis or Crohn's disease, or a healthy co-twin of an affected twin (not recorded which). Sample: blood. The CDR3 reads CASSPQSLSSYEQYF.